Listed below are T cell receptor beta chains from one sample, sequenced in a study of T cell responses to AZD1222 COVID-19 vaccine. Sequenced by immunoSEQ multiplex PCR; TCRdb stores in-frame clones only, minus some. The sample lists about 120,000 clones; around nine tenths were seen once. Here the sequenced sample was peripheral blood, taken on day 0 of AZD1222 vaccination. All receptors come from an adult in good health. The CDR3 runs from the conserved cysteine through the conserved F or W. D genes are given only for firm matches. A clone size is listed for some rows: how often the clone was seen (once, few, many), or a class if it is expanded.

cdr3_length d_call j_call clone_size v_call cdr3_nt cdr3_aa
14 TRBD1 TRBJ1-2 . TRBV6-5 TGTGCCAGCAGTTACCGCGACAGGGAGTATGGCTACACCTTC CASSYRDREYGYTF
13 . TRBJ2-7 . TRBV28 TGTGCCAGCCTCAGGTGGGGGGCCTACGAGCAGTACTTC CASLRWGAYEQYF
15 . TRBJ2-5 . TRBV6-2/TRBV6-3 TGTGCCAGCACCTACTCATTAGAGGTAGGGGAGACCCAGTACTTC CASTYSLEVGETQYF
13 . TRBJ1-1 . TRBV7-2 TGTGCCAGCAGCCGGGACGGCGGGTCTGAAGCTTTCTTT CASSRDGGSEAFF
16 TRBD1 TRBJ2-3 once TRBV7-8 TGTGCCAGCAGCTTCTGGACAGGGAGAGACACAGATACGCAGTATTTT CASSFWTGRDTDTQYF
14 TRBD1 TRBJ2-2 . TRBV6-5 TGTGCCACCAAGGGACAGACGAACACCGGGGAGCTGTTTTTT CATKGQTNTGELFF
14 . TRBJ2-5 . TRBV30 TGTGCCTGGAGTGTATTTGGGGGAGGAGAGACCCAGTACTTC CAWSVFGGGETQYF
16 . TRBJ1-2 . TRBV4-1 TGCGCCAGCAGCCAAGGATACGGAGGGGAGGCGTTAGGCTACACCTTC CASSQGYGGEALGYTF
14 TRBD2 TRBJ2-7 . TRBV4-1 TGCGCCAGCAGCCCTTCTCTAGCGGGCTACGAGCAGTACTTC CASSPSLAGYEQYF
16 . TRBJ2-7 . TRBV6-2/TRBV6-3 TGTGCCAGCAGTCAACCCGGGAGAAGTAGGCCCTGGGAGCAGTACTTC CASSQPGRSRPWEQYF